This TCR beta chain was captured by sequencing in a study of cytomegalovirus exposure and HLA in healthy donors. With 60 Vbeta and 13 Jbeta primers, the PCR was carried out. Sequenced by immunoSEQ multiplex PCR; TCRdb stores in-frame clones only, minus some. The table has around 150,000 clones, approximately 80% seen once. The CDR3 consists of 15 residues. Germline assignment: CDR1 SGHTA and CDR2 FQGNSA. V was cut by 4 bases and J by 0 bases, with 10 bases left in between. The sequence derives from a young man in good health and CMV-seronegative. The chain couples TRBV7-2 to TRBJ1-3; D possibly corresponds to TRBD1 (5 bases). The specimen sequenced was PBMCs. The CDR3 here is CASSSTAISGNTIYF. The CDR3 DNA follows: TGTGCCAGCAGCTCGACAGCAATCTCTGGAAACACCATATATTTT.